Below, one T cell receptor beta chain is given with its context. Its matching antigen is unknown. The DNA ends 3 residues before the CDR3 does, and the rest of the CDR3 is filled in from the germline J gene. Germline V gene lookup returns CDR1 DFQATT and CDR2 SNEGSKA (reference sequence). The J segment lost 7 bases and the V segment lost 6 bases, leaving 15 bases of the junction unmatched. CDR3 length equals 15 residues. This sample is drawn from a study of T cells in women clearing cervical HPV infection. At the level of the study: Case blood drawn at lesion detection; control blood after infection cleared.

Study-level points and caveats: Unknown T-cell numbers per sample may underlie the richness differences. CIN3+ cases had significantly higher TCR repertoire richness than controls, but evenness did not differ.

Dot-blot hybridization genotyped cervical HPV amplified with MY09/MY11 PCR. The method was immunoSEQ multiplex PCR; TCRdb's version includes in-frame clones alone and lacks a portion of them. The sample has about 17,000 clones, and its top ten clones hold about 11%. Sequencing was done on a sample of blood buffy coat. J is TRBJ2-3 and V is TRBV20-1, with TRBD1 matching 8 bases. The receptor was isolated from a woman between 18 and 75 years old with a cervical HPV16 infection that either progressed to CIN3+ or cleared (not recorded which). CDR3 sequence: CSAAPGTGPGYTQYF. The CDR3 DNA, read in part, is TGCAGTGCAGCCCCCGGGACAGGTCCCGGCTATACG.